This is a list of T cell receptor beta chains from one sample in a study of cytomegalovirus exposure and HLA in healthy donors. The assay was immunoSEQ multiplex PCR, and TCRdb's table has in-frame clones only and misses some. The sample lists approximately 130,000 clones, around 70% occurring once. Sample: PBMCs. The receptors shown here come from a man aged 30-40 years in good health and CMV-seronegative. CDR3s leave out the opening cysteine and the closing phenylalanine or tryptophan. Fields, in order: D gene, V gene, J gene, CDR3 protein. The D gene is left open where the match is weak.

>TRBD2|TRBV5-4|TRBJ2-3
ASSWARRGADTQY
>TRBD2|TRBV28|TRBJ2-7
ASKRLAVYEQY
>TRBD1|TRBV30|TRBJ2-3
AWRQGQGAGDTQY
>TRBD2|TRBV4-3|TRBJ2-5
ASSPGLGGETQY
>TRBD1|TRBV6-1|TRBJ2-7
ATRGQVDSYEQY
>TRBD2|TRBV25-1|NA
ASSEYLAGRGEQY
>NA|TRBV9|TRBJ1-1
ASSVAGGRMATEAF
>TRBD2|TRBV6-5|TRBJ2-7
ASSGRSSYEQY
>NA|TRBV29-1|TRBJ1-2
SVEGNGYT
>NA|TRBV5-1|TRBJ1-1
ASSLLAEMNTEAF
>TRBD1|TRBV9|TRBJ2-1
ASSVAGQRSYNEQF
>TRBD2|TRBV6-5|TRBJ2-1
ASSQPLAGYNEQF
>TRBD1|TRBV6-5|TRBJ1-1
ASSSQGARTEAF
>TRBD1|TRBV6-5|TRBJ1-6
ASGGQGGLGSPLH
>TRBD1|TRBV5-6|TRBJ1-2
ASSLDRGRGYT
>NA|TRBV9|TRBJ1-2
ASSVEREGGYT
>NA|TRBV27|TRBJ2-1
ASSLSLVKEQF
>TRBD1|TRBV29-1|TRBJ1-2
SGADREDGYT
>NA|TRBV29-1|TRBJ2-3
SVEWTARTTQY
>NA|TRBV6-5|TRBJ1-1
ASSYSGVVNTEAF
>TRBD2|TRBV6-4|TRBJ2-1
ASSDSVGREGPGSSYNEQF
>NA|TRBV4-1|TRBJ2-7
ASSLTPSSSYEQY